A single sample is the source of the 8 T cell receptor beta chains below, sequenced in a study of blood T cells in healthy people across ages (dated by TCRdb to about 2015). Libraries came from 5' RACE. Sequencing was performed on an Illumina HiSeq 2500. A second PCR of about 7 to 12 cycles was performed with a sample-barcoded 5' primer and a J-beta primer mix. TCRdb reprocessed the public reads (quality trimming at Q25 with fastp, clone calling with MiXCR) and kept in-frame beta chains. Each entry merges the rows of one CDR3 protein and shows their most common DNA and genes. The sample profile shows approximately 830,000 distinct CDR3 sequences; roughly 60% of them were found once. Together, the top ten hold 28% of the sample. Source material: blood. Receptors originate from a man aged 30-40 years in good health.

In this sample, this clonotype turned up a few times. In DNA, the CDR3 is TGTGCCAGCAGTTTTATGGGTCCGAACACTGAAGCTTTCTTT. As protein: CASSFMGPNTEAFF. The chain combines TRBV12-3 or TRBV12-4 with TRBJ1-1; no definite D call. This CDR3 spans 14 amino acids. V lost 3 bases to trimming and J lost 1 base, with 9 bases between them.

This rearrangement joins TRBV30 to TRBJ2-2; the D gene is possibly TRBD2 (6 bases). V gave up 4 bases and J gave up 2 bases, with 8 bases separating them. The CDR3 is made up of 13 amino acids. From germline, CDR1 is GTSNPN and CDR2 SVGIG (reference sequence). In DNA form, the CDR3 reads TGTGCCTGGATTAGCGGCAACACCGGGGAGCTGTTTTTT. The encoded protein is CAWISGNTGELFF.

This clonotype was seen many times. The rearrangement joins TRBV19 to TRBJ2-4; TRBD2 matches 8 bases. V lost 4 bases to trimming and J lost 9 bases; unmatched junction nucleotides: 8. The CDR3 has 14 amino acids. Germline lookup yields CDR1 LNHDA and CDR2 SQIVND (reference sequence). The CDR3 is CASSTGGEASIQYF. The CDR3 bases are TGTGCCAGTAGTACCGGGGGGGAGGCGAGCATTCAGTACTTC. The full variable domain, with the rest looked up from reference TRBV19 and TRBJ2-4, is DGGITQSPKYLFRKEGQNVTLSCEQNLNHDAMYWYRQDPGQGLRLIYYSQIVNDFQKGDIAEGYSVSREKKESFPLTVTSAQKNPTAFYLCASSTGGEASIQYFGAGTRLSVL.

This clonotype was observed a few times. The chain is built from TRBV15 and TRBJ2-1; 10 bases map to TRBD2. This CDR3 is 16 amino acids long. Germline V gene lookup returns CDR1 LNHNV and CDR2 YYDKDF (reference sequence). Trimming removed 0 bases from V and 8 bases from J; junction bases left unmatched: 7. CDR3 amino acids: CATSREGSGGVHEQFF. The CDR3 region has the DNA TGTGCCACCAGCAGAGAGGGGAGCGGGGGGGTACATGAGCAGTTCTTC.

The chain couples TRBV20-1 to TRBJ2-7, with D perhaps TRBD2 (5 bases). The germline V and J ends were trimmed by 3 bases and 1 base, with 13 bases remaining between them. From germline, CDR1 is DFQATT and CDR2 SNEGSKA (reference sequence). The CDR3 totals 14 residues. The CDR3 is CSARDGRESYEQYF. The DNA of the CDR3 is TGCAGTGCTAGGGATGGTCGGGAATCCTACGAGCAGTACTTC.

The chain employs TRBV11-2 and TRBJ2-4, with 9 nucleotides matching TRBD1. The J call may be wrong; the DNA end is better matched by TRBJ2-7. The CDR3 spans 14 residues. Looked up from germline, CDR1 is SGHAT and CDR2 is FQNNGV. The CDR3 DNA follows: TGTGCCAGTAGAAGGACAGGGGTCGGTTACGAGCAGTACTTC. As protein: CASRRTGVGYEQYF.

CDR3 in amino acids: CASSPRQALSSYEQYF. The CDR3, as DNA: TGTGCCAGCAGCCCGAGACAGGCCCTGAGCTCCTACGAGCAGTACTTC. The V call is TRBV7-9, the J call TRBJ2-7, with D tentatively TRBD1 (6 bases). The CDR3 runs 16 residues. Trimming cost V 5 bases and J 0 bases, with 17 bases left between them. CDR1 and CDR2 (germline): SEHNR, FQNEAQ (reference sequence).

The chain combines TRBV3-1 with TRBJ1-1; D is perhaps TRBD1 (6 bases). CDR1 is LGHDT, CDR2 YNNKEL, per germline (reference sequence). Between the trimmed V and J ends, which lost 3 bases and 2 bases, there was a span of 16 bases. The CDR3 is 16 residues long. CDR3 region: CASSQTGAGDNTEAFF. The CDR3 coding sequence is TGTGCCAGCAGCCAGACCGGGGCAGGGGACAACACTGAAGCTTTCTTT.